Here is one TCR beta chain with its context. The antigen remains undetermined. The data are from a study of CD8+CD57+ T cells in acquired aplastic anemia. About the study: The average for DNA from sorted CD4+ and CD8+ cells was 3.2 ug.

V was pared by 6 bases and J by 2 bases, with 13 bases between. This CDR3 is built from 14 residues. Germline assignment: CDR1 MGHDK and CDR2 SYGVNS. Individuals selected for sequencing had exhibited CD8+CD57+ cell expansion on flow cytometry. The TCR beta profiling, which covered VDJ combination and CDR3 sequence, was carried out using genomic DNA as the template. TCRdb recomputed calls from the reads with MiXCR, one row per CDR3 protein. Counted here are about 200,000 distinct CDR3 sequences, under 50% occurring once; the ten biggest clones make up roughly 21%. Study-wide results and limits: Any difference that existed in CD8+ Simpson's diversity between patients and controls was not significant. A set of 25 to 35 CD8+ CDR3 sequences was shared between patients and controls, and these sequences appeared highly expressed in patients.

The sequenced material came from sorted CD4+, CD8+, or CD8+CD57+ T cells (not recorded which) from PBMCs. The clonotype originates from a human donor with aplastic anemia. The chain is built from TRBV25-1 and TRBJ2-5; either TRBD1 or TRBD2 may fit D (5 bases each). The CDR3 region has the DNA TGTGCCAGCAGCACCCCGGGGCAGCAAGAGACCCAGTACTTC. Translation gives CASSTPGQQETQYF. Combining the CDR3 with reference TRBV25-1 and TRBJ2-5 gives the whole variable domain EADIYQTPRYLVIGTGKKITLECSQTMGHDKMYWYQQDPGMELHLIHYSYGVNSTEKGDLSSESTVSRIRTEHFPLTLESARPSHTSQYLCASSTPGQQETQYFGPGTRLLVL.